This entry features one T cell receptor (beta chain) sequence. As processed by the authors: Nucleated cell counts were estimated from reference gene primer amplification. Here immunoSEQ multiplex PCR was the method, and the copy in TCRdb shows in-frame clones only, minus some. The V and J calls and the clone size are those of that table, but D and trimming were determined from the DNA. The top ten clones hold less than 2% of a sample with 85,000 to 100,000 clones, approximately 90% of them seen once. The sample originates from a study of blood T cell repertoires in COVID-19. Whole-study context: T cells, B-cell-depleted T cells, or PBMCs supplied cDNA or gDNA.

The germline V gene has CDR1 SGHDT and CDR2 YYEEEE. Losses at the gene ends were 5 bases for V and 1 base for J; bases not matched to a gene: 9. The CDR3 contains 16 residues. The clonotype comes from a man in his sixties with acute or convalescent COVID-19. What was sequenced was peripheral blood. The genes are TRBV5-6 and TRBJ1-1, with TRBD1 identical over 9 bases. CDR3 sequence (DNA): TGTGCCAGCAGTCGGTGGACAGGGGAAACGAACACTGAAGCTTTCTTT. Translating gives CASSRWTGETNTEAFF.